The rows below give T cell receptor beta chains drawn from one sample of a study of robustness of blood B and T cell sequencing. From the PCR reads, TCRdb called clonotypes with MiXCR, one entry per CDR3 protein. The table lists about 4,000 distinct CDR3 sequences, more than 50% of them singletons. The sample was peripheral blood. Receptors originate from a human donor in good health. Each CDR3 is given without its conserved first and last residue.

j_call | v_call | cdr3_aa
TRBJ2-1 | TRBV5-5 | ASSLVHSGGAANEQF
TRBJ2-1 | TRBV4-2 | ASSQDSLGASEQF
TRBJ2-2 | TRBV11-3 | ASSLRGYTGELF
TRBJ2-3 | TRBV7-3 | ASSLGTSGGTDTQY
TRBJ1-5 | TRBV11-3 | ASSSRRGESSNQPQH
TRBJ2-7 | TRBV5-5 | ASRSGLLGDEQY
TRBJ1-2 | TRBV19 | ASTLTGEVYGYT
TRBJ2-3 | TRBV9 | ASSVKGGQFTDTQY
TRBJ2-2 | TRBV9 | ASSVFSHTGELF
TRBJ2-3 | TRBV29-1 | SVDSRTDTQY
TRBJ2-2 | TRBV9 | ASSVRPNTGELF
TRBJ2-2 | TRBV30 | ACIKRGGQGTGELF
TRBJ1-2 | TRBV6-1 | ASRIDSNYGYT
TRBJ2-3 | TRBV12-3/TRBV12-4 | ASRPGGTDTQY
TRBJ2-1 | TRBV5-4 | ASSLHRGRRGSSYNEQF
TRBJ2-1 | TRBV20-1 | SARLRRGSSYNEQF
TRBJ2-7 | TRBV5-1 | ASSTWTGVSYEQY
TRBJ2-1 | TRBV10-3 | AILERAGQGDEQF
TRBJ2-1 | TRBV13 | ASSLATQGLNNEQF
TRBJ2-3 | TRBV29-1 | SVTPGGGNTQY
TRBJ1-1 | TRBV10-3 | ATGQGAWNTEAF
TRBJ1-1 | TRBV11-1 | ASSLGQNTEAF
TRBJ1-1 | TRBV5-1 | ASSFRTADEAF
TRBJ1-2 | TRBV7-3 | ASGEGSLARGYGYT
TRBJ2-1 | TRBV7-7 | ASSLGPGAAVNEQF
TRBJ1-2 | TRBV4-1 | ASSLTTGGDGYT
TRBJ2-7 | TRBV5-1 | ASSLGGASYEQY
TRBJ1-6 | TRBV11-1 | ASSTQGDNSPLH
TRBJ2-2 | TRBV10-1 | ASTDSSTGELF
TRBJ2-7 | TRBV6-2/TRBV6-3 | ASSYPASAYEQY
TRBJ2-3 | TRBV20-1 | SAILAGTDTQY
TRBJ1-1 | TRBV10-1 | ASSESGQGDTEAF
TRBJ2-1 | TRBV19 | ASSIALYNEQF
TRBJ2-3 | TRBV15 | ATSRDLDRGGTDTQY
TRBJ2-7 | TRBV30 | AWSVYSYEQY
TRBJ1-5 | TRBV20-1 | SARVRGGGNSNQPQH
TRBJ2-7 | TRBV15 | ATSRDTAYEQY
TRBJ2-5 | TRBV6-2/TRBV6-3 | ASSYDAQETQY
TRBJ2-3 | TRBV6-2/TRBV6-3 | ASRWDSPTDTQY
TRBJ1-1 | TRBV10-3 | AISEPLTGGMNTEAF
TRBJ2-3 | TRBV7-9 | ASRGAGGDTQY
TRBJ1-1 | TRBV6-2/TRBV6-3 | ASSYSRQHYRVNTEAF
TRBJ1-2 | TRBV25-1 | ASSEPSAGAGYT
TRBJ1-2 | TRBV5-5 | ASSLAGQGDT
TRBJ2-7 | TRBV7-8 | ASSLAEVAYEQY
TRBJ2-1 | TRBV30 | ACTRDSGAVGEQF
TRBJ1-5 | TRBV30 | AWSPLGQFNQPQH
TRBJ2-6 | TRBV6-5 | ASSYSSSGSGANVLT
TRBJ1-2 | TRBV18 | ASSPPGGAAYGYT